This paragraph covers one T cell receptor (beta chain) sequence. This clonotype was observed a handful of times. Its binding antigen is unknown. No base quality information exists; no much larger clone differs at one position. The germline V gene (reference sequence) sets CDR1 to DFQATT and CDR2 to SNEGSKA. From cysteine to phenylalanine, the CDR3 is 16 amino acids long. Here the CDR3 DNA is all that survives: 48 bases in frame from base 1. Trimming takes 3 bases from V and 5 bases from J, and the germline ends sit 20 bases apart. This sample is drawn from a study of T-cell memory formation after mild COVID-19 (TCRdb year 2021). Study-level background: TCR sequence clusters from the two donors were found to be largely donor specific. T-cell clones expanding and contracting after mild COVID-19 in two donors were tracked by longitudinal TCRalpha and TCRbeta repertoire sequencing. The cohort comprised two young, previously healthy adult volunteers, one female and one male.

General study outcomes and caveats: The second-wave clones that peaked on day 37 were not confirmed to be SARS-CoV-2 specific. Contracting CD4+ clones were found mainly in CM and EM memory subsets, while CD8+ clones were enriched in EMRA. The detection of some responding clones in pre-infection memory suggests that pre-existing cross-reactive memory T cells joined the SARS-CoV-2 response. Balanced CD4/CD8 phenotypes were observed for clones contracting from day 15 to 85, whereas a bias towards CD4+ was observed for a second wave of clones expanding from day 15 to 37. The study covered only two mild cases, and larger cohorts including severe cases with pre-infection samples were considered necessary.

Ficoll-Paque density gradient centrifugation was used to isolate PBMCs. The data were produced on an Illumina NovaSeq 6000. TCRalpha and TCRbeta cDNA libraries were built by 5'RACE with constant-segment primers, adding sample barcodes and unique molecular identifiers. Trizol reagent was used to extract RNA from every sample. Libraries were amplified in two PCR steps, with a second sample barcode and Illumina TruSeq adapters added in the second step. Sequencing of libraries was performed on an Illumina NovaSeq with 2 x 150 bp paired-end reads. As for how the authors treated the data: Reads were demultiplexed and collapsed into UMI-guided consensus sequences with migec v1.2.7. Using mixcr v2.1.11, the UMI consensuses were aligned to TRA and TRB V and J templates and assembled into clonotypes. Expanded or contracted clonotypes were those called significant by both edgeR and NoisET, with noise models trained on biological replicates. For edgeR calls, the cutoffs were a false discovery rate-adjusted p below 0.01 and a log2 fold-change threshold of 1. PCA with hierarchical clustering of max-normalized trajectories of the 1000 most abundant clonotypes was used as exploratory dynamics analysis. Separately sequenced CD4+ and CD8+ repertoires were used to assign the CD4 or CD8 phenotype of responding clones. TCRdb itself trimmed the public reads at Q25 with fastp, ran MiXCR and retained productive beta chains. Every entry covers one CDR3 protein and lists the most common genes and DNA from its rows. The V and J calls follow TCRdb's processing rather than the paper's. The sample includes about 470,000 distinct CDR3 sequences, with roughly 23% observed a single time. Roughly an eighth of the sample comes from the top ten.

The sequence derives from an adult woman who had mild COVID-19 (a few samples of this study predate the infection). The sample titles of this study are shuffled in the database, so cell type and time point are left out; the donor was told from shared clones. The chain uses TRBV20-1 and TRBJ1-5, with TRBD1 tentatively as D gene (5 bases match). Material: PBMCs or a T cell subset sorted from them (not recorded which). Here the CDR3 is given as CSASTHGAGIDQPQHF. The DNA sequence is TGCAGTGCTAGCACTCACGGGGCAGGGATCGATCAGCCCCAGCATTTT.